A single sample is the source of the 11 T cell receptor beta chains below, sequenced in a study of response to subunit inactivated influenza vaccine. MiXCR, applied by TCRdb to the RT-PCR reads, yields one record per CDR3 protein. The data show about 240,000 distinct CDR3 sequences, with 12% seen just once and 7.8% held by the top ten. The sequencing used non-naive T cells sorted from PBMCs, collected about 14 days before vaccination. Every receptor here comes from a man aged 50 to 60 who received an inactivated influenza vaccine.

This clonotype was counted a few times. The CDR3: CASSTQGWSNEKLFF. The CDR3 region has the DNA TGTGCCAGCAGCACACAGGGTTGGTCTAATGAAAAACTGTTTTTT. The chain couples TRBV7-9 to TRBJ1-4, with D possibly matching TRBD1 (6 bases). The CDR3 runs to 15 residues. V was pared by 5 bases and J by 3 bases, with 13 bases between. CDR1 and CDR2 (germline): SEHNR, FQNEAQ (reference sequence).

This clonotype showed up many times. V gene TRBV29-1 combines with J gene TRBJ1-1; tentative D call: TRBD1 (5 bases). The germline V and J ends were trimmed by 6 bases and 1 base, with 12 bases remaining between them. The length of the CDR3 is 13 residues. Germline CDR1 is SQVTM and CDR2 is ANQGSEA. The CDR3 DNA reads TGCAGCGTCGACAGCCCACGGAACACTGAAGCTTTCTTT. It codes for CSVDSPRNTEAFF. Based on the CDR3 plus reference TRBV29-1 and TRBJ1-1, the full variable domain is SAVISQKPSRDICQRGTSLTIQCQVDSQVTMMFWYRQQPGQSLTLIATANQGSEATYESGFVIDKFPISRPNLTFSTLTVSNMSPEDSSIYLCSVDSPRNTEAFFGQGTRLTVV.

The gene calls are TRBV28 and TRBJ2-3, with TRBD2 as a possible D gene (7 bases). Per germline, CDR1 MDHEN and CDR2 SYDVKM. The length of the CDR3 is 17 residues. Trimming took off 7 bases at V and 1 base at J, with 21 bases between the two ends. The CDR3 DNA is TGTGCCAGCACCGTTATGGGGGGGGGGCCAGGCACAGATACGCAGTATTTT. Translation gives CASTVMGGGPGTDTQYF.

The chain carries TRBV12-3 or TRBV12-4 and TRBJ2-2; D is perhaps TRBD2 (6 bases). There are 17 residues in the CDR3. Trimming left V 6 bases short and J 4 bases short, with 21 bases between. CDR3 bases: TGTGCCAGCAGCTATGCCCGGGACTCCCGGGGCACCGGGGAGCTGTTTTTT. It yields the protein CASSYARDSRGTGELFF.

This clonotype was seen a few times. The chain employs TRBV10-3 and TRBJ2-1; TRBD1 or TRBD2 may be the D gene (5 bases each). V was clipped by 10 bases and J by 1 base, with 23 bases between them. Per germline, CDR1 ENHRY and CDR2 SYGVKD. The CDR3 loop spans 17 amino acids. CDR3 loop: CATRRGPSIRSYNEQFF. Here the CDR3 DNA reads TGTGCCACGCGAAGGGGACCGTCAATTAGATCCTACAATGAGCAGTTCTTC.

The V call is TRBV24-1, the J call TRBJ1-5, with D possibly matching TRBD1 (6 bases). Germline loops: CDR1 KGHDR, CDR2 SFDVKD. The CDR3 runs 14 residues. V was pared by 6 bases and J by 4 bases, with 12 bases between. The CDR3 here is CATSKTGPNQPQHF. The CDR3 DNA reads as TGTGCCACCAGTAAAACAGGGCCTAATCAGCCCCAGCATTTT.

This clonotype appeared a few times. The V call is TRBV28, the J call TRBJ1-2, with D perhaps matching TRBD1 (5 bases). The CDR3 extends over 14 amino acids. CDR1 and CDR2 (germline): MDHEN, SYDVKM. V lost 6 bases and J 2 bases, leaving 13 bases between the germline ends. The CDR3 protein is CASSRLGGNYGYTF. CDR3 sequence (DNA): TGTGCCAGCAGCCGTTTGGGGGGGAACTATGGCTACACCTTC.

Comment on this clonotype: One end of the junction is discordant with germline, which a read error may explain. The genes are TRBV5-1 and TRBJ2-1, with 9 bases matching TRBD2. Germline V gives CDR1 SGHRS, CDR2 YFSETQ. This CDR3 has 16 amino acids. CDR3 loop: CAISFFSSGINNEQFF. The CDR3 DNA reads TGCGCCATCAGCTTTTTTTCTAGCGGGATAAACAATGAGCAGTTCTTC.

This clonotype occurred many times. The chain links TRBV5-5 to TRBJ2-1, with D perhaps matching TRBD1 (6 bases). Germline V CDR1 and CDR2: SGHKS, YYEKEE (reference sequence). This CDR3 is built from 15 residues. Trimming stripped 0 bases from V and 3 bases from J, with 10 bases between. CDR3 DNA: TGTGCCAGCAGCTTGGCAGGGGCAAACTACAATGAGCAGTTCTTC. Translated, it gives CASSLAGANYNEQFF.

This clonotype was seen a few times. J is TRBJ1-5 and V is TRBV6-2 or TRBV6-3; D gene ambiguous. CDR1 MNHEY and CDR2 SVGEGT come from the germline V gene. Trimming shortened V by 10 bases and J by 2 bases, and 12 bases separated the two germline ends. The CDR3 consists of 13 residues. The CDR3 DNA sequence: TGTGCCACCAGAGAAGACGGCAATCAGCCCCAGCATTTT. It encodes CATREDGNQPQHF.

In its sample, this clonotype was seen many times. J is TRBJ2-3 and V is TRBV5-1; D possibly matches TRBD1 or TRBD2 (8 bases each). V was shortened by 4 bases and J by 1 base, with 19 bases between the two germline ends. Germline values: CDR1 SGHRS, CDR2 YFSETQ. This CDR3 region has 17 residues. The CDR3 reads CASSQRTGTSRTDTQYF. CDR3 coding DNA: TGCGCCAGCAGCCAACGGACAGGGACTAGTCGCACAGATACGCAGTATTTT.